The TCR beta chain described here comes from a study of siplizumab effects on memory and regulatory T cells. General observations from the study: Proliferating clones, CD4+ or CD8+, lacked an assignable naive or memory phenotype in roughly 75-97% of cases. The alloresponse seemed to draw substantially on naive T cells, which appeared more diverse than memory cells.

Assay used: immunoSEQ multiplex PCR; TCRdb lists only in-frame clones, some missing. The sample lists roughly 100,000 clones, about 92% occurring once. Details on this clone: The target antigen is unknown.

The V and J ends lost 5 bases and 8 bases, in that order; junction bases with no gene match: 6. Germline V lookup: CDR1 MNHEY, CDR2 SVGAGI. This CDR3 is 13 amino acids long. Sequencing was performed on CD4+ T cells sorted from blood. This TCR was sampled from a human donor in good health. The chain recombines TRBV6-5 with TRBJ1-2, with TRBD1 identical over 9 bases. The CDR3 loop is CASSNPGQGGYTF. CDR3 bases: TGTGCCAGCAGTAACCCCGGACAGGGGGGCTACACCTTC.